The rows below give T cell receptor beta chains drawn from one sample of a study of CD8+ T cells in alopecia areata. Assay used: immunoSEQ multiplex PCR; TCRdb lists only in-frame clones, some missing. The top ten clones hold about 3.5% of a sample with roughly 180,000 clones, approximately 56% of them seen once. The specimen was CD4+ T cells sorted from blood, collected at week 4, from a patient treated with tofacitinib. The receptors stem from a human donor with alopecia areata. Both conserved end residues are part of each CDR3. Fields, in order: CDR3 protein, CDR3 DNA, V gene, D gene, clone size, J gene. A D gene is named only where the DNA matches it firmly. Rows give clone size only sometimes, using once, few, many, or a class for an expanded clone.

CDR3: CASSPPGQETQYF; DNA: TGTGCCAGCTCACCACCGGGCCAAGAGACCCAGTACTTC; V: TRBV18; D: NA; size: NA; J: TRBJ2-5
CDR3: CSARTGNYGYTF; DNA: TGCAGCGCCCGGACAGGGAACTATGGCTACACCTTC; V: TRBV29-1; D: TRBD1; size: NA; J: TRBJ1-2
CDR3: CASGLDHPTDTQYF; DNA: TGTGCTAGTGGTTTGGACCATCCAACAGATACGCAGTATTTT; V: TRBV12-5; D: NA; size: few; J: TRBJ2-3
CDR3: CASSLGRAKQETQYF; DNA: TGTGCCAGCAGCTTAGGTCGGGCCAAGCAAGAGACCCAGTACTTC; V: TRBV7-9; D: NA; size: NA; J: TRBJ2-5
CDR3: CAWSVQTGGSYTF; DNA: TGTGCCTGGAGTGTTCAGACAGGGGGAAGCTACACCTTC; V: TRBV30; D: TRBD1; size: once; J: TRBJ1-2
CDR3: CASTDEGRGEAFF; DNA: TGTGCCAGCACGGACGAAGGAAGGGGTGAAGCTTTCTTT; V: TRBV18; D: NA; size: NA; J: TRBJ1-1
CDR3: CASSLAPGHGELFF; DNA: TGTGCCAGCAGCTTAGCGCCGGGGCACGGGGAGCTGTTTTTT; V: TRBV7-9; D: NA; size: few; J: TRBJ2-2
CDR3: CASSATGTGSQETQYF; DNA: TGTGCCAGCAGCGCCACCGGGACAGGAAGCCAAGAGACCCAGTACTTC; V: TRBV5-4; D: TRBD1; size: NA; J: TRBJ2-5
CDR3: CASSSDFVWEEDTQYF; DNA: TGTGCCAGCAGTTCTGATTTCGTCTGGGAGGAAGATACGCAGTATTTT; V: TRBV27; D: NA; size: NA; J: TRBJ2-3
CDR3: CSVMTGTANYGYTF; DNA: TGCAGCGTCATGACAGGGACCGCTAACTATGGCTACACCTTC; V: TRBV29-1; D: TRBD1; size: NA; J: TRBJ1-2
CDR3: CASSPRSPGEDRQFF; DNA: TGCGCCAGCAGCCCCCGCAGCCCGGGGGAAGACCGGCAGTTCTTC; V: TRBV5-1; D: NA; size: NA; J: TRBJ2-1
CDR3: CASSLAQGTGETQYF; DNA: TGTGCCAGCAGCTTGGCACAGGGGACAGGGGAGACCCAGTACTTC; V: TRBV5-6; D: TRBD1; size: NA; J: TRBJ2-5
CDR3: CASSQDRLQGAYYGYTF; DNA: TGTGCCAGCAGCCAAGACCGTTTACAGGGGGCCTACTATGGCTACACCTTC; V: TRBV14; D: TRBD1; size: NA; J: TRBJ1-2
CDR3: CAISPAGLEETQYF; DNA: TGTGCCATCAGTCCGGCGGGGTTGGAAGAGACCCAGTACTTC; V: TRBV10-3; D: NA; size: NA; J: TRBJ2-5
CDR3: CASSSTGSYEQYF; DNA: TGTGCCAGCAGCTCAACAGGGTCCTACGAGCAGTACTTC; V: TRBV7-9; D: NA; size: NA; J: TRBJ2-7
CDR3: CSCRPGTGGAGTDTQYF; DNA: TGCAGCTGCCGACCCGGGACAGGGGGCGCAGGCACAGATACGCAGTATTTT; V: TRBV29-1; D: TRBD1; size: NA; J: TRBJ2-3
CDR3: CASSVGLANYEQYF; DNA: TGTGCCAGCAGCGTGGGACTAGCTAACTACGAGCAGTACTTC; V: TRBV11-1; D: TRBD2; size: NA; J: TRBJ2-7
CDR3: CASSLGTGGSGAYEQYF; DNA: TGTGCCAGCAGCTTAGGTACAGGGGGCTCTGGGGCCTACGAGCAGTACTTC; V: TRBV7-9; D: TRBD1; size: NA; J: TRBJ2-7
CDR3: CSVQTLNTEAFF; DNA: TGCAGCGTCCAGACCCTGAACACTGAAGCTTTCTTT; V: TRBV29-1; D: NA; size: few; J: TRBJ1-1
CDR3: CSVEDWDGGPRQFF; DNA: TGCAGCGTTGAAGATTGGGACGGGGGGCCTAGACAGTTCTTC; V: TRBV29-1; D: NA; size: NA; J: TRBJ2-1
CDR3: CSVERDAREAFF; DNA: TGCAGCGTTGAGAGAGACGCGAGAGAAGCTTTCTTT; V: TRBV29-1; D: NA; size: NA; J: TRBJ1-1
CDR3: CASSPQPGGGEKLFF; DNA: TGTGCCAGCAGCCCTCAACCAGGGGGCGGCGAAAAACTGTTTTTT; V: TRBV11-2; D: TRBD1; size: NA; J: TRBJ1-4
CDR3: CASSLGTGSYNEQFF; DNA: TGTGCCAGCAGCTTAGGCACAGGTTCCTACAATGAGCAGTTCTTC; V: TRBV11-1; D: NA; size: NA; J: TRBJ2-1
CDR3: CSVKWGGPTNTDTQYF; DNA: TGCAGCGTAAAATGGGGGGGACCAACCAACACAGATACGCAGTATTTT; V: TRBV29-1; D: TRBD2; size: NA; J: TRBJ2-3
CDR3: CAWTETRGYTF; DNA: TGTGCCTGGACCGAGACGAGAGGCTACACCTTC; V: TRBV30; D: NA; size: NA; J: TRBJ1-2
CDR3: CASQRLSEAFF; DNA: TGTGCCAGCCAGAGACTTTCGGAAGCTTTCTTT; V: TRBV30; D: NA; size: NA; J: TRBJ1-1
CDR3: CASSVRRGETQYF; DNA: TGTGCCAGCAGTGTACGGCGAGGGGAGACCCAGTACTTC; V: TRBV14; D: NA; size: once; J: TRBJ2-5
CDR3: CASSLKEGLTGELFF; DNA: TGCGCCAGCAGCTTGAAAGAGGGGCTGACCGGGGAGCTGTTTTTT; V: TRBV5-1; D: NA; size: NA; J: TRBJ2-2
CDR3: CASALTSTGELFF; DNA: TGTGCCAGCGCCCTGACGAGCACCGGGGAGCTGTTTTTT; V: TRBV18; D: NA; size: NA; J: TRBJ2-2
CDR3: CASSRWDSGNGYTF; DNA: TGTGCCAGCAGCCGGTGGGACAGCGGAAATGGCTACACCTTC; V: TRBV28; D: TRBD1; size: NA; J: TRBJ1-2
CDR3: CSVARDRAEAFF; DNA: TGCAGCGTTGCCCGGGACAGGGCAGAAGCTTTCTTT; V: TRBV29-1; D: TRBD1; size: NA; J: TRBJ1-1
CDR3: CASSRIDRGLANVLTF; DNA: TGTGCCAGTAGTAGGATTGACAGGGGGCTGGCCAACGTCCTGACTTTC; V: TRBV19; D: TRBD1; size: NA; J: TRBJ2-6
CDR3: CASSLDTDTQYF; DNA: TGTGCCAGCAGCTTGGACACAGATACGCAGTATTTT; V: TRBV5-4; D: NA; size: many; J: TRBJ2-3
CDR3: CASSEDRTNYGYTF; DNA: TGTGCCAGCAGTGAAGACAGGACTAACTATGGCTACACCTTC; V: TRBV25-1; D: NA; size: NA; J: TRBJ1-2
CDR3: CASSFSGTSTDTQYF; DNA: TGCGCCAGCAGCTTTAGCGGGACCTCCACAGATACGCAGTATTTT; V: TRBV5-1; D: TRBD2; size: few; J: TRBJ2-3
CDR3: CASTKTGTEAFF; DNA: TGTGCCAGCACCAAGACAGGCACTGAAGCTTTCTTT; V: TRBV6-6; D: NA; size: NA; J: TRBJ1-1
CDR3: CASSPGTRLVNTEAFF; DNA: TGTGCCAGTAGTCCTGGGACCCGCCTTGTGAACACTGAAGCTTTCTTT; V: TRBV19; D: NA; size: NA; J: TRBJ1-1
CDR3: CASSPSGGAVEQYF; DNA: TGTGCCAGCAGCCCGAGCGGGGGGGCGGTCGAGCAGTACTTC; V: TRBV7-6; D: TRBD2; size: NA; J: TRBJ2-7
CDR3: CATSRDAGGHNEQFF; DNA: TGTGCCACCAGCAGAGATGCGGGGGGACACAATGAGCAGTTCTTC; V: TRBV15; D: TRBD2; size: few; J: TRBJ2-1
CDR3: CASFYHSPLHF; DNA: TGTGCCAGCTTCTACCATTCACCCCTCCACTTT; V: TRBV7-4; D: NA; size: few; J: TRBJ1-6
CDR3: CSVRGTQNTEAFF; DNA: TGCAGCGTTCGAGGGACACAGAACACTGAAGCTTTCTTT; V: TRBV29-1; D: NA; size: NA; J: TRBJ1-1
CDR3: CASSRTRQQETQYF; DNA: TGTGCCAGTAGCCGGACGAGACAGCAAGAGACCCAGTACTTC; V: TRBV19; D: NA; size: few; J: TRBJ2-5
CDR3: CASNRPGRLNSPLHF; DNA: TGTGCCAGTAACCGGCCCGGGCGGCTGAATTCACCCCTCCACTTT; V: TRBV14; D: NA; size: few; J: TRBJ1-6
CDR3: CASSLVGQGETQYF; DNA: TGTGCCAGCAGTTTAGTGGGACAGGGGGAGACCCAGTACTTC; V: TRBV28; D: TRBD1; size: NA; J: TRBJ2-5
CDR3: CASSQGTLNTEAFF; DNA: TGCGCCAGCAGCCAAGGGACGCTGAACACTGAAGCTTTCTTT; V: TRBV4-1; D: NA; size: NA; J: TRBJ1-1